This T cell receptor (beta chain) was obtained from a study of T cells in localized non-small cell lung cancer. The CDR3 extends over 14 amino acids. V shed 1 base and J shed 1 base, with 8 bases lying between them. Germline V lookup: CDR1 LNHDA, CDR2 SQIVND (reference sequence). This clone has only one observation. The target antigen is unknown. Study-wide results and limits: Peak T cell clonality was found in uninvolved adjacent lung, exceeding tumor. A higher density of T cells in blood coincided with extended overall survival. A single tumor region was sequenced, leaving heterogeneity possible. For the top 100 tumor clones, a median around 55 also appeared in adjacent lung.

The repertoire was sequenced with immunoSEQ multiplex PCR; TCRdb's copy has only in-frame clones and lacks some. The table lists around 31,000 clones, 85% to 90% of them singletons. This chain uses TRBV19 with TRBJ2-7; D might be TRBD1 (5 bases). The TCR comes from a female donor older than 55 with stage I lung adenocarcinoma. The material was peripheral blood, obtained before any cancer treatment. The CDR3 DNA reads TGTGCCAGTAGTATAGCGCAGGGATCCTACGAGCAGTACTTC. It yields the protein CASSIAQGSYEQYF.